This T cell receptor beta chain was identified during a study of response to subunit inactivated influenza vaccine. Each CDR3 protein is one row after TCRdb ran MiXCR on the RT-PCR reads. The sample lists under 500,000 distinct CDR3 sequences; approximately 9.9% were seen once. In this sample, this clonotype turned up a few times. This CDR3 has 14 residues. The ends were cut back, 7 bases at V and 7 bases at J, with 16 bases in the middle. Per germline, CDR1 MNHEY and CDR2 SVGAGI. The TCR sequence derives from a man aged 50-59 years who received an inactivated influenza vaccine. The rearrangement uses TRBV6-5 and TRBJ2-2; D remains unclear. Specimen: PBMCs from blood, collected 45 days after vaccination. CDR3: CASTHSTGGGELFF. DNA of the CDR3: TGTGCCAGCACCCACTCGACTGGTGGCGGGGAGCTGTTTTTT.